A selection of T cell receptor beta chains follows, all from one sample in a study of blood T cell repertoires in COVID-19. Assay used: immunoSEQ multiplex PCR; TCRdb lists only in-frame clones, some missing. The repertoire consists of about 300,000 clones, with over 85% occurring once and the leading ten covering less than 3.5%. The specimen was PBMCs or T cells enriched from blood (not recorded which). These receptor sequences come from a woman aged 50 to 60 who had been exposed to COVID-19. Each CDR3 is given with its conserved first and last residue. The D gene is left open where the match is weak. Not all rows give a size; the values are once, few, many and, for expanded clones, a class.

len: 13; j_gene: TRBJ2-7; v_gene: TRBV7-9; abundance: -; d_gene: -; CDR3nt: TGTGCCAGCAGCCTGGACCGGGGGACGGAGCAGTACTTC; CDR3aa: CASSLDRGTEQYF
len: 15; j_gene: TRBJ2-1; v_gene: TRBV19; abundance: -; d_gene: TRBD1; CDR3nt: TGTGCCAGTGGGACCGGGACAGGGGACTACAATGAGCAGTTCTTC; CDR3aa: CASGTGTGDYNEQFF
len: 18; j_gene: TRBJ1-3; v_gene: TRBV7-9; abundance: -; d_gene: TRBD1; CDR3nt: TGTGCCAGCAGCTACGCCCTCGGACAGGGGGCAGGGGGAAACACCATATATTTT; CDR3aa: CASSYALGQGAGGNTIYF
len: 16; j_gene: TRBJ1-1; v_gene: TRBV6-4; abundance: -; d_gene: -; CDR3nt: TGTGCCAGCAGTGACCCCACAGGACGATCGAACACTGAAGCTTTCTTT; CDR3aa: CASSDPTGRSNTEAFF
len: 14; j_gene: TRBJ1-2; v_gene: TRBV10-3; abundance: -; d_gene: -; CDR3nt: TGTGCCATCAGTGAGATAGCTACACCCAGCGGCTACACCTTC; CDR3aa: CAISEIATPSGYTF
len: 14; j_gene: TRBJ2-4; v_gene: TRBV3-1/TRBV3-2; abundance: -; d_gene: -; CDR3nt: TGTGCCAGCAGCCAAGGGACTACGAAAAACATTCAGTACTTC; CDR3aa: CASSQGTTKNIQYF
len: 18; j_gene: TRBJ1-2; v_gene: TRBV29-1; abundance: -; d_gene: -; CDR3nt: TGCAGCGTTGAGCCTCCCCGGGGGACCGCTATTATTAACTATGGCTACACCTTC; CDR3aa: CSVEPPRGTAIINYGYTF
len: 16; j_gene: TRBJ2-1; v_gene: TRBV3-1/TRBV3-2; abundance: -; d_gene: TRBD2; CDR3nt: TGTGCCAGCAGCCAAGATTTGGGGGGGGGAAACAATGAGCAGTTCTTC; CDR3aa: CASSQDLGGGNNEQFF
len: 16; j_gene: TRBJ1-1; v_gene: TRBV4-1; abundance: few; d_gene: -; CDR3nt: TGCGCCAGCAGCCAAGAGGTTTCTTCACTAGCGCCTGAAGCTTTCTTT; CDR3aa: CASSQEVSSLAPEAFF
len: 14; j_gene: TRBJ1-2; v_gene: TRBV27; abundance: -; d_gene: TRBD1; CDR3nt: TGTGCCAGCAGTTTAGGACAGGGGTACTATGGCTACACCTTC; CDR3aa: CASSLGQGYYGYTF